These 8 T cell receptor beta chains were sequenced from one sample in a study of T cells after somatic rescue of genetic block. The method was immunoSEQ multiplex PCR; TCRdb's version includes in-frame clones alone and lacks a portion of them. The data contain 88,000 or so clones, around 89% of them singletons. Source material: peripheral blood mononuclear cells (PBMCs). All receptors derive from a woman aged 18-29 years.

This clone was found once. The chain is built from TRBV2 and TRBJ2-2; TRBD2 is a possible D gene (5 bases). V lost 7 bases to trimming and J lost 2 bases, with 14 bases between them. Germline V gene sequence: CDR1 SNHLY, CDR2 FYNNEI. The CDR3 runs 15 residues. Here the CDR3 reads CASNVARANTGELFF. The CDR3 DNA is TGTGCCAGCAATGTCGCGCGGGCCAACACCGGGGAGCTGTTTTTT. The variable domain in full, completed from reference TRBV2 and TRBJ2-2, reads EPEVTQTPSHQVTQMGQEVILRCVPISNHLYFYWYRQILGQKVEFLVSFYNNEISEKSEIFDDQFSVERPDGSNFTLKIRSTKLEDSAMYFCASNVARANTGELFFGEGSRLTVL.

In its sample, this clone was seen once. The gene calls are TRBV19 and TRBJ2-1; TRBD2 aligns across 7 bases. Germline V gives CDR1 LNHDA, CDR2 SQIVND (reference sequence). This CDR3 has 13 residues. With V trimmed by 6 bases and J by 14 bases, 13 bases remained unmatched. In DNA, the CDR3 is TGTGCCAGTAGCCCTACGGGGCGGGAGATCGAGTTCTTC. Amino acid sequence: CASSPTGREIEFF.

In DNA form, the CDR3 reads TGTGCCAGCAGCTTAGATGTCATCGGCAGCGGGGCTAAAACCTCCTACGAGCAGTACTTC. This gives the protein CASSLDVIGSGAKTSYEQYF. This rearrangement joins TRBV11-2 to TRBJ2-7, with TRBD2 identical over 7 bases. The length of the CDR3 is 20 residues. Unmatched junction bases numbered 17, after V lost 0 bases and J lost 0 bases. Germline V lookup: CDR1 SGHAT, CDR2 FQNNGV.

V gene TRBV7-9 combines with J gene TRBJ2-5; D assignment may be TRBD1 or TRBD2 (6 bases each). This CDR3 has 15 residues. V shed 1 base and J shed 5 bases, with 14 bases lying between them. Germline V gene lookup returns CDR1 SEHNR and CDR2 FQNEAQ (reference sequence). The CDR3 sequence is CASSLERGARETQYF. The CDR3 region has the DNA TGTGCCAGCAGCTTAGAGAGGGGGGCTAGGGAGACCCAGTACTTC.

The chain recombines TRBV28 with TRBJ2-4; D is unresolved. Trimming removed 3 bases from V and 1 base from J, with 7 bases in between. This CDR3 has 14 residues. The germline CDR1 and CDR2 sequences are MDHEN and SYDVKM. CDR3 region: CASSFERAKNIQYF. In nucleotides, the CDR3 is TGTGCCAGCAGTTTTGAGAGGGCCAAAAACATTCAGTACTTC.

V gene TRBV13 combines with J gene TRBJ2-1; perhaps TRBD1 as D (5 bases). Germline loops: CDR1 PRHDT, CDR2 FYEKMQ (reference sequence). V was pared by 8 bases and J by 10 bases, with 21 bases between. This CDR3 contains 14 residues. The CDR3 reads CASALSGRLWEQFF. In DNA form, the CDR3 reads TGTGCCAGCGCCCTATCAGGGCGATTATGGGAGCAGTTCTTC.

The chain employs TRBV4-1 and TRBJ2-5; no firm D call. Trimming cost V 1 base and J 4 bases, with 10 bases left between them. The length of the CDR3 is 14 residues. Germline loops: CDR1 MGHRA, CDR2 YSYEKL. The CDR3 here is CASSQVPVGETQYF. CDR3 nucleotide sequence: TGCGCCAGCAGCCAAGTCCCCGTGGGAGAGACCCAGTACTTC.

As for this clone: Its ends do not fully match the called genes, so a read error is possible. The sample contains more than one DNA sequence encoding this CDR3. The chain is built from TRBV7-9 and TRBJ1-2; perhaps TRBD1 as D (5 bases). Per germline, CDR1 SEHNR and CDR2 FQNEAQ (reference sequence). CDR3 length: 13 residues. The CDR3 here is CASSPGTEYGYTF. Here the CDR3 DNA reads TGTGCCAGCAGCCCAGGGACCGAATATGGCTATACCTTC.